This entry is about one TCR beta chain. What it recognizes is unknown. The sample comes from a study of cytomegalovirus exposure and HLA in healthy donors. Study-wide findings and caveats: In an earlier analysis, productive rearrangement rates for most beta V segments clustered near 87% or 30%.

Trimming left V 6 bases short and J 5 bases short, with 10 bases between. This CDR3 comprises 11 residues. Germline V gene lookup returns CDR1 SQVTM and CDR2 ANQGSEA. Primers included in the PCR were 60 Vbeta and 13 Jbeta primers. Produced via immunoSEQ multiplex PCR; TCRdb's table is partial and in-frame only. The repertoire has about 120,000 clones, roughly 80% of them found once; the top ten carry over 2%. Material for sequencing was PBMCs. The gene calls are TRBV29-1 and TRBJ1-2; the D is unclear. This TCR was sampled from a man younger than 40 in good health and CMV-seronegative. CDR3 region: CSVAGTYGYTF. The CDR3, as DNA: TGCAGCGTCGCAGGAACTTATGGCTACACCTTC.